This TCR beta chain was profiled in a study of Ad26.COV2.S vaccination and SARS-CoV-2 variants. Treatment indicated: roughly 20 received Ad26.COV2.S at low or high dose, single or two shots; 5 received placebo; per-sample allocation not given. Vaccine and placebo recipients were sampled on day 63 after the first injection. At a Boston site, the person donating was an adult of 18-55 years. The CDR3 consists of 17 residues. The germline CDR1 and CDR2 sequences are LGHDT and YNNKEL (reference sequence). Trimming took 2 bases from V and 2 from J, leaving 16 bases between them. The method was immunoSEQ multiplex PCR; TCRdb's version includes in-frame clones alone and lacks a portion of them. The sample contains fewer than 600,000 clones, roughly nine tenths of which appear only once.

This TCR was recovered from a person aged 18-65 years who received the Ad26.COV2.S COVID-19 vaccine or a placebo. This specimen was peripheral blood, taken in a trial of Ad26.COV2.S vaccine versus placebo. This chain uses TRBV3-1 (or the pseudogene TRBV3-2) with TRBJ1-5, with D maybe TRBD1 (5 bases). CDR3 DNA sequence: TGTGCCAGCAGCCAAAACCGGACACCTAGGCGCAATCAGCCCCAGCATTTT. Its translation: CASSQNRTPRRNQPQHF.